Each of the 2 T cell receptor beta chains below was sequenced from the same sample in a study of blood T cell repertoires in COVID-19. Profiling relied on immunoSEQ multiplex PCR, and the TCRdb table lists in-frame clones only, not all of them. The repertoire has about 120,000 clones, roughly 91% of them found once; the top ten carry 15% to 20%. Material: peripheral blood. The source of these receptors is a human donor with acute or convalescent COVID-19. The donor label of this sample is uncertain.

The gene calls are TRBV27 and TRBJ1-6; tentative D call: TRBD1 (5 bases). The V end lost 8 bases, the J end lost 4 bases, and 12 bases lay between the germline ends. The germline CDR1 and CDR2 sequences are MNHEY and SMNVEV (reference sequence). The CDR3 covers 14 residues. Written as DNA, the CDR3 is TGTGCCAGCGGCGACAGCAGATATAATTCACCCCTCCACTTT. Protein sequence: CASGDSRYNSPLHF.

The chain carries TRBV11-3 and TRBJ2-5, with 14 bases that match TRBD2. CDR3 size: 16 residues. With V trimmed by 5 bases and J by 5 bases, 7 bases remained unmatched. The germline CDR1 and CDR2 sequences are SGHNT and YENEEA. The CDR3 sequence is CASSLGLAGVRETQYF. The CDR3 bases are TGTGCCAGCAGCCTGGGACTAGCGGGAGTAAGGGAGACCCAGTACTTC.